This T cell receptor beta chain was obtained from a study of Ad26.COV2.S vaccination and SARS-CoV-2 variants (dated by TCRdb to the early 2020s). Regarding the complete study: Vaccine-arm donors came from COV1001, a multicentre, randomized, double-blind, placebo-controlled phase I-IIa trial of Ad26.COV2.S in healthy adults. Throughout the experiments and outcome assessment, investigators stayed blinded to trial group allocation. Ad26.COV2.S was administered intramuscularly at a dose of 5x10^10 or 1x10^11 viral particles, either as one shot or as two shots given 56 days apart. TCRbeta repertoire sequencing served as the tool for gauging how specific and how broad the SARS-CoV-2-reactive T cell receptors were following Ad26.COV2.S vaccination. The TCR-sequenced set comprised about 32 samples: approximately 19 Ad26.COV2.S vaccine recipients, 5 placebo recipients and 8 SARS-CoV-2 convalescent individuals. Trial participants were randomized into five groups of five: low-dose or high-dose Ad26.COV2.S given once or twice, or placebo on both occasions.

Turning to this clone: Its antigen is currently not known. The input lacks base qualities; no much larger clone sits a single base away.

The immunoSEQ Assay was the method used to sequence TCRbeta CDR3 regions. After extraction, genomic DNA underwent amplification by bias-controlled multiplex PCR, followed by high-throughput sequencing. On the authors' methods: To quantify the absolute abundance of every unique TCRbeta CDR3 region, sequences were collapsed and filtered. T cell fraction was estimated by normalization of TCRbeta template counts to usable DNA, with usable DNA being measured through amplification of reference genes present in all nucleated cells. Repertoire TCRs were annotated as SARS-CoV-2-specific when V gene, CDR3 amino acid sequence and J gene were exactly matched to a known reactive TCR set. MIRA supplied the reference SARS-CoV-2 TCR set, which was filtered for enrichment in COVID-19-positive ImmuneCODE repertoires so that public or cross-reactive TCRs were removed. Based on the MIRA antigens, annotated TCRs were further analysed at the level of specific ORF or position within ORF. Depth was the summed frequency of annotated unique rearrangements, while breadth was defined as annotated unique rearrangements over total unique productive rearrangements. Two-sided Wilcoxon rank-sum tests were used to compare TCR breadth between groups. Imported from immuneACCESS, the table was reduced by TCRdb to in-frame sequences with V and J called. These copies leave out some clones; in studies compared against another copy, an unresolved V gene accounts for under half, and the cause of the remainder is not known. V and J calls and clone size are as listed in that table; D and trimming were resolved from the DNA. The sample table lists fewer than 800,000 clones, around 90% of them with a count of one. Around 1.5% of the sample is taken by the ten largest.

What the research found in general, with its limitations: Spike-specific TCR breadth was higher in Ad26.COV2.S recipients than in placebo recipients (P = 0.0014). Comparable non-spike TCR breadth was observed between vaccine and placebo recipients, consistent with only spike being contained in the vaccine. Comparing responses between vaccine doses or regimens was not something the study was powered to do. According to the authors, total T cell responses may have been underestimated by the TCR breadth and depth analyses. After vaccination, substantial breadth of spike-specific CD8+ and CD4+ T cell responses was reported.

The sample's treatment or condition label, decoded: 15 to 20 received Ad26.COV2.S at low or high dose, single or two shots; about 5 received placebo; per-sample allocation not given. Repertoires of vaccine and placebo recipients were sequenced from samples collected on day 63 after the first injection. Between 29 July and 7 August 2020, Cohort 1b enrolled 25 adults aged 18-55 years at one site in Boston, USA. Ad26.COV2.S was a replication-incompetent adenovirus type 26 vector that expressed a prefusion-stabilized SARS-CoV-2 spike protein derived from the original Wuhan strain. Specimen: peripheral blood, collected in a trial of Ad26.COV2.S vaccine versus placebo. The origin of this receptor is a person between 18 and 65 years old who received the Ad26.COV2.S COVID-19 vaccine or a placebo.

CDR3 loop: CAWSGGGYNEQFF. The nucleotide sequence is given as TGTGCCTGGAGTGGAGGGGGCTACAATGAGCAGTTCTTC. The receptor chain draws on TRBV30 and TRBJ2-1; a tentative D match to TRBD1 spans 6 bases. The germline V gene encodes CDR1 GTSNPN and CDR2 SVGIG (reference sequence). V and J lose 1 base and 3 bases, and a span of 7 bases separates them. The CDR3 covers 13 residues, taking in both the cysteine and the phenylalanine. Only the CDR3 DNA stays, 39 bases, in frame from base 1.